The rows below give T cell receptor beta chains drawn from one sample of a study of shared clonotypes between healthy human individuals. Repertoires were generated with immunoSEQ multiplex PCR, while TCRdb's copy carries only in-frame clones and drops some. The repertoire holds millions of clones, with 85% to 95% as singletons. Sequenced material: naive CD4+ T cells sorted from blood. The source of these receptors is a man between 18 and 29 years old in good health. Both conserved end residues are trimmed from each CDR3.

TRBJ1-5 | TRBV7-2 | ASSLGQGVQPQH
TRBJ2-7 | TRBV5-1 | ASSLALRYEQY
TRBJ2-1 | TRBV10-3 | ATIPTGVPYNEQF
TRBJ1-1 | TRBV7-7 | ASSSREGTEAF
TRBJ2-3 | TRBV7-9 | ASSLVAQY
TRBJ2-1 | TRBV12-5 | ASGPDSGSYNEQF
TRBJ1-2 | TRBV10-2 | ASSREGGANGYT
TRBJ2-3 | TRBV11-2 | ASSAGRGQDTQY
TRBJ1-3 | TRBV4-1 | ASGISGNTIY
TRBJ1-6 | TRBV28 | ASSLRDVSSPLH
TRBJ2-2 | TRBV11-2 | ASNSAGELF
TRBJ2-3 | TRBV7-3 | ASSRGGTAQDTQY
TRBJ1-6 | TRBV11-3 | ASSLYRDSPLH
TRBJ2-5 | TRBV10-1 | ASSPGTVQETQY
TRBJ2-3 | TRBV7-9 | ASSLGTGPDTQY
TRBJ1-2 | TRBV27 | ASSGSRPLNYGYT
TRBJ2-7 | TRBV11-3 | ASSLSPDSSYEQY
TRBJ2-3 | TRBV18 | ASSPPGEGRGDTQY
TRBJ1-4 | TRBV7-8 | ASSNPRGASSEKLF
TRBJ2-5 | TRBV7-2 | ASSLAGGGQVQETQY
TRBJ1-2 | TRBV29-1 | SVDPGNYGYT
TRBJ2-3 | TRBV5-1 | ASSPGQGAVSTDTQY
TRBJ2-3 | TRBV7-8 | ASSWTRVSSTDTQY
TRBJ1-2 | TRBV28 | ASSSSGQGLWNGYT
TRBJ1-4 | TRBV10-3 | AISPAGSTNEKLF
TRBJ1-6 | TRBV27 | ASSFRQGTLHNSPLH
TRBJ2-3 | TRBV4-3 | ASSQFTVQDTQY
TRBJ2-5 | TRBV18 | ASSPGQGLETQY
TRBJ1-2 | TRBV11-1 | ASSPGSYGYT
TRBJ2-7 | TRBV2 | ALAGVWAYEQY
TRBJ2-7 | TRBV6-5 | ASSSGTVYEQY
TRBJ1-2 | TRBV6-5 | ASSPSWGGDYGYT
TRBJ2-7 | TRBV4-1 | ASSQADTSSYEQY
TRBJ2-4 | TRBV7-4 | ARSGENIQY
TRBJ1-2 | TRBV4-1 | ASSQEGGGNSLYT
TRBJ1-4 | TRBV28 | ASSRAGGSEKLF
TRBJ2-7 | TRBV5-1 | ASSAGQGYEQY
TRBJ2-7 | TRBV9 | ASSPLPGQQYEQY
TRBJ1-1 | TRBV4-3 | ASSQEGATEAF
TRBJ1-2 | TRBV6-1 | ASSEQGSLGYT
TRBJ2-7 | TRBV30 | AWSPAGTIRTSGRAMG
TRBJ2-1 | TRBV27 | ASSLRLLANSYNEQF
TRBJ1-1 | TRBV18 | ASSPLVDGTEAF
TRBJ2-5 | TRBV9 | ASSVDEKVGTQY
TRBJ2-5 | TRBV5-1 | ASTPGGLGETQY
TRBJ2-2 | TRBV2 | ASTLGRDTGELF
TRBJ2-6 | TRBV14 | ASSHVRSGANVLT
TRBJ2-1 | TRBV4-1 | ASSQVWRERRNEQF
TRBJ1-1 | TRBV5-1 | ASSLEGTNTEAF
TRBJ2-3 | TRBV10-1 | ASSDGTGSPDTQY
TRBJ2-5 | TRBV29-1 | SGGETQY
TRBJ1-5 | TRBV2 | ASSVWEGGQPQH
TRBJ1-6 | TRBV28 | AARGINSPLH